Listed here are 16 T cell receptor beta chains from one sample, sequenced in a study of T cells in localized non-small cell lung cancer. Using immunoSEQ multiplex PCR, the repertoire was profiled, and TCRdb retains in-frame clones only, with some absent. The table shows about 54,000 clones, with about 83% occurring only once. Sequences were derived from peripheral blood, sampled before any cancer treatment. These receptors were taken from an older female donor with stage II squamous cell lung carcinoma.

The chain combines TRBV11-2 with TRBJ2-6; 7 nucleotides agree with TRBD2. The CDR3 runs 18 residues. The V and J ends lost 5 bases and 0 bases, in that order; junction bases with no gene match: 10. Germline V gene data show CDR1 as SGHAT and CDR2 as FQNNGV. CDR3 sequence reads: CASSRPGPGGSGANVLTF. CDR3 bases: TGTGCCAGCAGCCGTCCAGGGCCGGGAGGCTCTGGGGCCAACGTCCTGACTTTC.

J is TRBJ2-7 and V is TRBV6-6; possible D gene TRBD2, 7 bases. This CDR3 spans 16 amino acids. Trimming stripped 7 bases from V and 7 bases from J, with 26 bases between. Germline CDR1 is MNHNY and CDR2 is SVGAGI (reference sequence). CDR3 in amino acids: CASTPPPGREGGEQYF. CDR3 nucleotides: TGTGCCAGCACTCCCCCCCCGGGGAGGGAGGGGGGGGAGCAGTACTTC.

The J gene is TRBJ1-5, the V gene TRBV18, with D maybe TRBD1 (6 bases). The CDR3 has 14 residues. The V end lost 5 bases, the J end lost 3 bases, and 11 bases lay between the germline ends. Germline values: CDR1 KGHSH, CDR2 LQKENI. The CDR3 DNA reads TGTGCCAGCTCATTTGACAGGACCAATCAGCCCCAGCATTTT. Its translation is CASSFDRTNQPQHF.

The rearrangement uses TRBV15 and TRBJ1-5; 9 positions match TRBD1. This CDR3 comprises 15 residues. CDR1 LNHNV and CDR2 YYDKDF come from the germline V gene (reference sequence). V was clipped by 5 bases and J by 4 bases; unmatched bases: 6. The CDR3 region has the DNA TGTGCCACCAGCCCGGGACAGGGTATTAATCAGCCCCAGCATTTT. It is translated as CATSPGQGINQPQHF.

This rearrangement joins TRBV7-2 to TRBJ1-2; D gene ambiguous. CDR3 size: 13 residues. Looked up from germline, CDR1 is SGHTA and CDR2 is FQGNSA. Trimming pared 3 bases from V and 8 bases from J, leaving 13 bases between. This CDR3 is CASSLAEALGYTF. The CDR3 bases are TGTGCCAGCAGCTTGGCAGAGGCGTTAGGCTACACCTTC.

The V gene is TRBV6-5, the J gene TRBJ1-5; D is unresolved. Trimming cost V 6 bases and J 4 bases, with 16 bases left between them. Germline CDR1 and CDR2: MNHEY and SVGAGI. The CDR3 is 15 residues long. The CDR3 bases are TGTGCCAGCAGATCCGACAAGTTACCTAATCAGCCCCAGCATTTT. Amino acid sequence: CASRSDKLPNQPQHF.

The chain combines TRBV19 with TRBJ2-5, with 10 nucleotides matching TRBD2. CDR1 and CDR2 from the germline V gene are LNHDA and SQIVND (reference sequence). J was trimmed by 1 base and V by 3 bases; bases with no gene match: 2. There are 15 residues in the CDR3. In DNA, the CDR3 is TGTGCCAGTAGTATCTTAGCGGGGGGCCAAGAGACCCAGTACTTC. Translated: CASSILAGGQETQYF.

This chain joins TRBV5-6 and TRBJ2-1, with D tentatively TRBD2 (6 bases). V dropped 1 base and J dropped 1 base, with 12 bases sitting between them. CDR3 length: 16 residues. CDR1 is SGHDT, CDR2 YYEEEE, per germline. The CDR3 sequence is CASSLWRGPSYNEQFF. DNA for the CDR3: TGTGCCAGCAGCTTGTGGCGGGGTCCGTCCTACAATGAGCAGTTCTTC.

The chain recombines TRBV19 with TRBJ2-5; 10 positions agree with TRBD2. Per germline, CDR1 LNHDA and CDR2 SQIVND (reference sequence). Germline trimming cut 3 bases from V and 1 base from J; bases unmatched to any gene: 2. The CDR3 covers 15 residues. CDR3 amino acids: CASSMVAGGQETQYF. CDR3 nucleotides: TGTGCCAGTAGTATGGTAGCGGGGGGCCAAGAGACCCAGTACTTC.

As regards this clone: Distinct nucleotide sequences in the sample also encode this CDR3. V usage is TRBV19 and J usage is TRBJ2-7, with a possible D match to TRBD2 (6 bases). CDR1 is LNHDA and CDR2 is SQIVND in the germline V gene (reference sequence). Trimming took 7 bases from V and 6 from J, leaving 13 bases between them. The CDR3 totals 12 residues. The CDR3 protein is CASMRKGGEQYF. The CDR3 nucleotides read TGTGCCAGTATGAGGAAGGGAGGCGAGCAGTACTTC.

This clone occurred once. CDR3 in DNA: TGTGCCAGCAGCTTAAGGCGGGACTCCTACAATGAGCAGTTCTTC. Protein: CASSLRRDSYNEQFF. The V and J genes are TRBV7-9 and TRBJ2-1; TRBD2 might be the D (6 bases). The germline V gene encodes CDR1 SEHNR and CDR2 FQNEAQ (reference sequence). CDR3 length: 15 residues. V shed 2 bases and J shed 0 bases, with 8 bases lying between them.

A single count supports this clone. The genes are TRBV29-1 and TRBJ2-7; 10 bases match TRBD2. This CDR3 has 13 residues. Germline CDR1 and CDR2: SQVTM and ANQGSEA. V was clipped by 7 bases and J by 7 bases; unmatched bases: 10. CDR3 region: CSGLAGGEGEQYF. The DNA of the CDR3 is TGCAGCGGGTTAGCGGGGGGAGAAGGAGAGCAGTACTTC.

This rearrangement joins TRBV7-8 to TRBJ2-6; D not certain. This CDR3 comprises 15 residues. Germline CDR1 is SGHVS and CDR2 is FQNEAQ. Between the trimmed V and J ends, which lost 8 bases and 0 bases, there was a span of 11 bases. As DNA, the CDR3 is TGTGCCAGCCAGGAAATGAGCTCTGGGGCCAACGTCCTGACTTTC. Translated, it gives CASQEMSSGANVLTF.

This clone was picked up one time. The V call is TRBV11-2, the J call TRBJ1-1; TRBD1 matches at 9 bases. CDR3 length: 15 residues. Germline V lookup: CDR1 SGHAT, CDR2 FQNNGV. Trimming cost V 4 bases and J 1 base; bases outside gene matches: 4. The CDR3 DNA sequence: TGTGCCAGCAGCTGGACAGGGGCAACGAACACTGAAGCTTTCTTT. It encodes CASSWTGATNTEAFF.

The rearrangement uses TRBV7-9 and TRBJ2-1; TRBD2 matches 9 bases. The CDR3 is made up of 16 amino acids. CDR1 is SEHNR, CDR2 FQNEAQ, per germline (reference sequence). Germline trimming cut 7 bases from V and 7 bases from J; bases unmatched to any gene: 14. The CDR3 spells CASTPSSGGPSNEQFF. Here the CDR3 DNA reads TGTGCCAGCACCCCAAGTAGCGGGGGCCCCTCGAATGAGCAGTTCTTC.

The genes are TRBV5-1 and TRBJ1-1; D is perhaps TRBD1 (6 bases). Per the germline V gene, CDR1 is SGHRS and CDR2 is YFSETQ. The CDR3 covers 16 residues. V lost 0 bases and J 0 bases, leaving 12 bases between the germline ends. The CDR3 spells CASSLGQGIMNTEAFF. The CDR3 DNA reads TGCGCCAGCAGCTTGGGGCAGGGGATAATGAACACTGAAGCTTTCTTT.